The 31 T cell receptor beta chains given below trace back to one sample, sequenced in a study of identifying expanded T cells in peripheral blood (dated by TCRdb to between 2017 and 2020). Receptor amplification or capture employed the immunoSEQ multiplex PCR assay. TCRdb took over this immuneACCESS table, retaining in-frame rearrangements with V and J assigned. Such tables are incomplete; in checked studies, under half of the missing clones stem from an unresolved V gene, and the remainder is unexplained. The sample table shows 95,000 or so clones, and approximately 84% are seen once. Around 6% of the sample comes from the top ten. Sequencing was done on a sample of blood. The receptors come from a person between 18 and 75 years old in good health.

The chain uses TRBV4-3 and TRBJ2-7, with 7 bases lining up with TRBD1. V dropped 1 base and J dropped 2; count of bases not matched to a gene: 11. Looked up from germline, CDR1 is LGHNA and CDR2 is YSLEER. The CDR3 is 17 residues long. The CDR3 DNA reads TGCGCCAGCAGCCAAGGCCCCACGGGACAGCTTCCCTACGAGCAGTACTTC. Encoded protein: CASSQGPTGQLPYEQYF.

V usage is TRBV29-1 and J usage is TRBJ2-3; the match to TRBD2 covers 9 bases. J was trimmed by 4 bases and V by 3 bases; bases with no gene match: 2. CDR3 length: 13 amino acids. From germline, CDR1 is SQVTM and CDR2 ANQGSEA. The CDR3 DNA sequence: TGCAGCGTTGAGGTAGCGGGGGCAGATACGCAGTATTTT. Protein: CSVEVAGADTQYF.

This chain joins TRBV27 and TRBJ2-7; no firm D call. Deletions cut 7 bases from V and 5 bases from J, with 12 bases between. CDR3 length equals 12 residues. Germline V gives CDR1 MNHEY, CDR2 SMNVEV (reference sequence). CDR3 DNA sequence: TGTGCCAGCACGGGTCAAACTAACGAGCAGTACTTC. As protein: CASTGQTNEQYF.

This sequence joins TRBV30 and TRBJ1-4; D unresolved. The CDR3 is 14 amino acids. Trimming stripped 0 bases from V and 6 bases from J, with 11 bases between. Germline CDR1 is GTSNPN and CDR2 is SVGIG (reference sequence). The CDR3 bases are TGTGCCTGGAGTGTACAATCCCGGGATGAAAAACTGTTTTTT. Translated, it gives CAWSVQSRDEKLFF. Combining the CDR3 with reference TRBV30 and TRBJ1-4 gives the whole variable domain SQTIHQWPATLVQPVGSPLSLECTVEGTSNPNLYWYRQAAGRGLQLLFYSVGIGQISSEVPQNLSASRPQDRQFILSSKKLLLSDSGFYLCAWSVQSRDEKLFFGSGTQLSVL.

This chain uses TRBV30 with TRBJ1-2, with D hard to call. The CDR3 extends over 16 amino acids. The germline CDR1 and CDR2 sequences are GTSNPN and SVGIG (reference sequence). Trimming cost V 1 base and J 4 bases, with 19 bases left between them. The CDR3 is CAWSEPSHILPYGYTF. The CDR3 DNA follows: TGTGCCTGGAGTGAACCCTCCCACATTCTCCCCTATGGCTACACCTTC.

The V call is TRBV2, the J call TRBJ1-1; TRBD1 matches at 7 bases. This CDR3 has 13 residues. Germline assignment: CDR1 SNHLY and CDR2 FYNNEI. J lost 4 bases, V lost 3 bases, and 2 bases had no gene match. The CDR3 DNA is TGTGCCAGCAGTGACAGGGGGATCACTGAAGCTTTCTTT. This codes for CASSDRGITEAFF.

The chain's CDR3 is CASSSAAGGFNEQFF. As DNA, the CDR3 is TGTGCCAGCAGTTCCGCGGCGGGGGGATTCAATGAGCAGTTCTTC. The V and J genes are TRBV6-5 and TRBJ2-1; 8 nucleotides line up with TRBD2. This CDR3 has 15 amino acids. CDR1 is MNHEY and CDR2 is SVGAGI in the germline V gene. The J segment lost 6 bases and the V segment lost 4 bases, leaving 8 bases of the junction unmatched.

The genes are TRBV27 and TRBJ2-2, with D unclear. The CDR3 contains 13 residues. V was trimmed by 2 bases and J by 1 base, leaving 2 bases between them. The germline CDR1 and CDR2 sequences are MNHEY and SMNVEV (reference sequence). CDR3 nucleotides: TGTGCCAGCAGTTTACTGAACACCGGGGAGCTGTTTTTT. It yields the protein CASSLLNTGELFF.

V and J are TRBV11-2 and TRBJ2-5; the D gene could be TRBD1 or TRBD2 (5 bases each). V was cut by 3 bases and J by 2 bases, with 19 bases left in between. The CDR3 consists of 17 residues. Looked up from germline, CDR1 is SGHAT and CDR2 is FQNNGV. This chain's CDR3 is CASSLVAGWRRQETQYF. As DNA, the CDR3 is TGTGCCAGCAGCTTGGTGGCAGGGTGGAGGAGACAAGAGACCCAGTACTTC.

This clone was observed once. The rearrangement joins TRBV11-1 to TRBJ1-2; possibly TRBD1 for D (5 bases). The CDR3 length is 13 residues. Trimming left V 7 bases short and J 12 bases short, with 21 bases between. The germline V gene encodes CDR1 SGHAT and CDR2 FQDESV (reference sequence). CDR3 DNA: TGTGCCAGCACCCAAGGGACGGGAGATTTCCACACCTTC. Its translation is CASTQGTGDFHTF.

The chain recombines TRBV6-1 with TRBJ1-2; 7 nucleotides align to TRBD1. The CDR3 runs 15 residues. Germline CDR1 is MNHNS and CDR2 is SASEGT. V shed 8 bases and J 6 bases; nucleotides not matched to a gene: 15. Here the CDR3 reads CASQADRIFTHGYTF. The CDR3 DNA reads as TGTGCCAGCCAAGCGGACAGGATTTTCACCCATGGCTACACCTTC.

This clone was seen only once. The chain links TRBV4-1 to TRBJ2-3, with unresolved D. CDR1 MGHRA and CDR2 YSYEKL come from the germline V gene. The CDR3 totals 17 residues. V was pared by 0 bases and J by 1 base, with 14 bases between. CDR3 region: CASSQDVAPRGTDTQYF. Here the CDR3 DNA reads TGCGCCAGCAGCCAAGACGTGGCGCCTAGGGGCACAGATACGCAGTATTTT.

The rearrangement joins TRBV7-2 to TRBJ1-4; D is uncertain. Trimming stripped 4 bases from V and 7 bases from J, with 19 bases between. CDR1 and CDR2 from the germline V gene are SGHTA and FQGNSA. The CDR3 is made up of 16 amino acids. The CDR3 DNA sequence: TGTGCCAGCAGCTCCTTTCCCCGGAGTAAGAGTGAAAAACTGTTTTTT. The encoded protein is CASSSFPRSKSEKLFF.

The V gene is TRBV10-3, the J gene TRBJ1-5; TRBD1 is a possible D gene (5 bases). Per germline, CDR1 ENHRY and CDR2 SYGVKD. V shed 6 bases and J shed 5 bases, with 11 bases lying between them. The CDR3 extends over 13 amino acids. CDR3 DNA: TGTGCCATCAGGGGACGGGAGGATCAGCCCCAGCATTTT. It translates to CAIRGREDQPQHF.

The rearrangement joins TRBV5-1 to TRBJ2-3; tentatively, D is TRBD1 or TRBD2 (6 bases each). CDR3 size: 14 residues. Trimming stripped 4 bases from V and 4 bases from J, with 13 bases between. Germline CDR1 is SGHRS and CDR2 is YFSETQ. As DNA, the CDR3 is TGCGCCAGCAGCGCGGGACACCGGGCAGATACGCAGTATTTT. Translating it yields CASSAGHRADTQYF.

The chain recombines TRBV7-3 with TRBJ1-1, with D unresolved. Germline CDR1 and CDR2: SGHTA and FQGTGA. The germline V and J ends were trimmed by 5 bases and 4 bases, with 17 bases remaining between them. The CDR3 is 15 residues long. CDR3 DNA: TGTGCCAGCAGCCCCGCCGGGCACAAGGGCACTGAAGCTTTCTTT. Translated, it gives CASSPAGHKGTEAFF.

The V gene is TRBV6-6, the J gene TRBJ1-1; 7 nucleotides agree with TRBD1. The CDR3 runs to 12 residues. CDR1 is MNHNY and CDR2 is SVGAGI in the germline V gene (reference sequence). After removal of 11 bases from V and 6 bases from J, the junction contained 9 bases not matched to a gene. The CDR3 sequence is CACTGDLPEAFF. CDR3 bases: TGTGCCTGTACAGGGGACTTACCTGAAGCTTTCTTT.

The chain couples TRBV4-3 to TRBJ1-2; D remains unclear. Germline V lookup: CDR1 LGHNA, CDR2 YSLEER. The CDR3 is 13 amino acids. Trimming pared 1 base from V and 11 bases from J, leaving 14 bases between. The CDR3 loop reads CASSQAAGFSYTF. CDR3 bases: TGCGCCAGCAGCCAAGCCGCGGGGTTTAGTTACACCTTC.

The rearrangement uses TRBV29-1 and TRBJ1-1; D gene ambiguous. V lost 2 bases, J lost 3 bases, and 13 bases lay in between. The CDR3 sequence is 14 residues long. Germline CDR1 and CDR2: SQVTM and ANQGSEA. This chain's CDR3 is CSVEITPGDTEAFF. DNA for the CDR3: TGCAGCGTTGAAATAACTCCCGGGGACACTGAAGCTTTCTTT.

The genes are TRBV14 and TRBJ2-3; D ambiguous. The V and J ends lost 1 base and 6 bases respectively, with 8 bases between them. This CDR3 has 13 residues. Germline CDR1 SGHDN, CDR2 FVKESK. CDR3 amino acids: CASSQGVGDTQYF. In DNA, the CDR3 is TGTGCCAGCAGCCAAGGGGTGGGGGATACGCAGTATTTT. The entire variable domain, with the rest obtained from reference TRBV14 and TRBJ2-3, is as follows: EAGVTQFPSHSVIEKGQTVTLRCDPISGHDNLYWYRRVMGKEIKFLLHFVKESKQDESGMPNNRFLAERTGGTYSTLKVQPAELEDSGVYFCASSQGVGDTQYFGPGTRLTVL.

This chain links TRBV15 with TRBJ1-6; TRBD1 might be the D (5 bases). The ends were cut back, 5 bases at V and 7 bases at J, with 6 bases in the middle. The CDR3 totals 12 residues. Germline values: CDR1 LNHNV, CDR2 YYDKDF (reference sequence). CDR3 sequence reads: CATSWGNSPLHF. The CDR3 region has the DNA TGTGCCACCAGCTGGGGGAATTCACCCCTCCACTTT.

The genes are TRBV11-2 and TRBJ1-6, with 10 bases aligning to TRBD1. This CDR3 comprises 17 residues. V trimming: 5 bases; J trimming: 7 bases; junction bases outside the gene matches: 11. CDR1 and CDR2 from the germline V gene are SGHAT and FQNNGV. The CDR3 region is CASSKDPVDRGNSPLHF. The DNA for the CDR3 is TGTGCCAGCAGCAAAGACCCCGTGGACAGGGGGAATTCACCCCTCCACTTT.

The chain recombines TRBV18 with TRBJ1-4; TRBD1 matches at 7 bases. The CDR3 length is 12 residues. J gave up 10 bases and V 4 bases, and 3 bases lay outside the gene matches. Per germline, CDR1 KGHSH and CDR2 LQKENI. The CDR3 reads CASSLGTAKLFF. Here the CDR3 DNA reads TGTGCCAGCTCACTTGGGACAGCAAAACTGTTTTTT.

This clone came up once. The chain has TRBV11-2 and TRBJ1-5; D remains unclear. Trimming took 5 bases from V and 4 from J, leaving 6 bases between them. CDR1 is SGHAT and CDR2 is FQNNGV in the germline V gene. The length of the CDR3 is 12 residues. CDR3 in amino acids: CASSQPNQPQHF. As DNA, the CDR3 is TGTGCCAGCAGCCAACCGAATCAGCCCCAGCATTTT. The complete variable domain, with remaining parts taken from reference TRBV11-2 and TRBJ1-5, reads EAGVAQSPRYKIIEKRQSVAFWCNPISGHATLYWYQQILGQGPKLLIQFQNNGVVDDSQLPKDRFSAERLKGVDSTLKIQPAKLEDSAVYLCASSQPNQPQHFGDGTRLSIL.

In the case of this clone: At one end, the junction sequence differs from germline, possibly due to a read error. Additional DNA sequences in this sample encode the identical CDR3. The chain recombines TRBV2 with TRBJ2-5, with D possibly being TRBD2 (6 bases). The CDR3 length is 12 residues. The germline V gene has CDR1 SNHLY and CDR2 FYNNEI. The CDR3 sequence is CASRLVGETQYF. The CDR3 nucleotides read TGTGCTAGCAGACTAGTTGGGGAGACCCAGTACTTC.

This clone occurred a few times. This sequence joins TRBV6-5 and TRBJ1-6, with 7 nucleotides matching TRBD1. Germline loops: CDR1 MNHEY, CDR2 SVGAGI. The V gene end was trimmed by 6 bases and the J gene end by 6 bases; junction bases not matched to a gene: 8. The CDR3 contains 15 residues. The CDR3 DNA is TGTGCCAGCAGCGATAGACAGGGTGCTAATTCACCCCTCCACTTT. Translated, it gives CASSDRQGANSPLHF.

The chain couples TRBV6-1 to TRBJ2-5; 9 nucleotides align to TRBD2. CDR3 length equals 17 residues. Germline lookup yields CDR1 MNHNS and CDR2 SASEGT. Trimming at V came to 4 bases and at J to 0 bases, leaving 9 bases not matched to a gene. The CDR3 nucleotides are TGTGCCAGCAGTGTATCGGTGGCGGGGGGGAACCAAGAGACCCAGTACTTC. This sequence encodes CASSVSVAGGNQETQYF.

This chain uses TRBV19 with TRBJ1-1, with a tentative D call TRBD1 (6 bases). This CDR3 contains 15 residues. Germline values: CDR1 LNHDA, CDR2 SQIVND (reference sequence). V lost 4 bases and J lost 1, with 13 bases in between. For the CDR3, the DNA is TGTGCCAGTAGTAAAGGACAGACGCCGAACACTGAAGCTTTCTTT. Its protein product is CASSKGQTPNTEAFF.

V gene TRBV7-6 combines with J gene TRBJ2-2; no reliable D call. Trimming removed 4 bases from V and 1 base from J, with 13 bases in between. The CDR3 sequence is 16 residues long. Germline CDR1 SGHVS, CDR2 FNYEAQ. The CDR3: CASSSRAAENTGELFF. The DNA of the CDR3 is TGTGCCAGCAGCTCCCGAGCCGCAGAGAACACCGGGGAGCTGTTTTTT.

The chain links TRBV5-6 to TRBJ2-1; D possibly uses TRBD1 or TRBD2 (8 bases each). V was clipped by 8 bases and J by 10 bases, with 19 bases between them. Germline CDR1 SGHDT, CDR2 YYEEEE. The CDR3 sequence is 13 residues long. The CDR3 region has the DNA TGTGCCAGTAGCGGGACAGGCAAGGGGGAGCAGTTCTTC. Amino acid sequence: CASSGTGKGEQFF. The whole variable domain, filled in from reference TRBV5-6 and TRBJ2-1, reads DAGVTQSPTHLIKTRGQQVTLRCSPKSGHDTVSWYQQALGQGPQFIFQYYEEEERQRGNFPDRFSGHQFPNYSSELNVNALLLGDSALYLCASSGTGKGEQFFGPGTRLTVL.

The V and J genes are TRBV2 and TRBJ1-1; unclear D gene. This CDR3 spans 12 amino acids. The V and J ends lost 8 bases and 4 bases respectively, with 11 bases between them. Germline V CDR1 and CDR2: SNHLY, FYNNEI. The CDR3 bases are TGTGCCAGCCGTCGGGTCTTCACTGAAGCTTTCTTT. The encoded protein is CASRRVFTEAFF.